Listed here are 26 T cell receptor beta chains from one sample, sequenced in a study of cytomegalovirus exposure and HLA in healthy donors. PCR used 60 Vbeta primers and 13 Jbeta primers. Some clones are missing from TCRdb's copy, which holds only in-frame ones; the method was immunoSEQ multiplex PCR. This sample carries 170,000 or so clones, more than 65% of them seen once, and the ten largest clones take 1.5% to 2%. Sequenced material: PBMCs. The source is a woman in her twenties or thirties in good health and CMV-seronegative.

About this clone: The junction differs from germline at one of its ends, possibly a read error. The CDR3 spells CASSLAVTGTSFEQYF. The CDR3 nucleotides are TGTGCCAGCAGCTTAGCTGTTACCGGGACTTCCTTCGAGCAGTACTTC. The chain joins TRBV7-9 to TRBJ2-7; tentative D call: TRBD2 (6 bases). Germline V CDR1 and CDR2: SEHNR, FQNEAQ (reference sequence). The CDR3 contains 16 residues.

The chain joins TRBV9 to TRBJ2-4, with TRBD1 identical over 8 bases. Trimming removed 3 bases from V and 2 bases from J; junction bases left unmatched: 10. The CDR3 has 17 residues. CDR1 is SGDLS, CDR2 YYNGEE, per germline. CDR3 bases: TGTGCCAGCAGCGAGTGGACAGGGTGGGGAACCAAAAACATTCAGTACTTC. Protein: CASSEWTGWGTKNIQYF.

The chain carries TRBV15 and TRBJ1-1, with D possibly being TRBD1 (5 bases). Trimming removed 5 bases from V and 6 bases from J, with 25 bases in between. The CDR3 length is 17 residues. CDR1 is LNHNV and CDR2 is YYDKDF in the germline V gene (reference sequence). This CDR3 reads CATSGVGEVGMLAEAFF. DNA for the CDR3: TGTGCCACCAGCGGGGTGGGGGAGGTAGGGATGCTCGCTGAAGCTTTCTTT.

A single count supports this clone. The chain employs TRBV7-9 and TRBJ1-2, with 10 bases fitting TRBD1. CDR1 SEHNR and CDR2 FQNEAQ come from the germline V gene (reference sequence). The CDR3 loop spans 16 amino acids. The junction had 4 bases not matched to a gene; V was cut back by 1 base and J by 2 bases. The CDR3 loop reads CASSLGAGQGNYGYTF. CDR3 sequence (DNA): TGTGCCAGCAGCTTAGGAGCGGGACAGGGGAACTATGGCTACACCTTC.

The rearrangement links TRBV7-9 to TRBJ1-2; D is possibly TRBD1 (6 bases). The CDR3 sequence is 13 residues long. V lost 5 bases, J lost 4 bases, and 11 bases lay in between. Germline CDR1 is SEHNR and CDR2 is FQNEAQ (reference sequence). This CDR3 is CASSRGTIYGYTF. The CDR3 DNA follows: TGTGCCAGCAGCAGGGGGACAATCTATGGCTACACCTTC.

V gene TRBV7-2 combines with J gene TRBJ2-3, with D tentatively TRBD1 (6 bases). Trimming removed 3 bases from V and 6 bases from J, with 19 bases in between. The CDR3 totals 16 residues. CDR1 and CDR2 from the germline V gene are SGHTA and FQGNSA. The chain's CDR3 is CASSLMRGTLGDTQYF. The CDR3 nucleotides read TGTGCCAGCAGCTTGATGAGGGGGACGCTTGGGGATACGCAGTATTTT.

This rearrangement joins TRBV19 to TRBJ2-5; TRBD1 matches 8 bases. The CDR3 is 15 amino acids. Germline CDR1 is LNHDA and CDR2 is SQIVND (reference sequence). V was pared by 5 bases and J by 1 base, with 6 bases of the junction left unmatched. As DNA, the CDR3 is TGTGCCAGTAGTGGCCGGGACAGGAGCCAAGAGACCCAGTACTTC. Protein product: CASSGRDRSQETQYF.

Worth noting for this clone: One end of the junction is discordant with germline, which a read error may explain. CDR3 coding DNA: TGCGCCAGCAGTGAAACGGGGAGGGGTGGCAATCAGTCCCAGCATTTT. Encoded protein: CASSETGRGGNQSQHF. The genes are TRBV10-2 and TRBJ1-5; possible D gene TRBD1, 5 bases. Germline assignment: CDR1 WSHSY and CDR2 SAAADI. CDR3 length equals 16 residues.

V and J are TRBV14 and TRBJ1-1; perhaps TRBD1 as D (5 bases). The V end was cut by 0 bases, the J end by 1 base, with 9 bases between. Germline values: CDR1 SGHDN, CDR2 FVKESK. The CDR3 has 15 residues. CDR3 amino acids: CASSQDLGENTEAFF. CDR3 nucleotides: TGTGCCAGCAGCCAAGATTTAGGGGAGAACACTGAAGCTTTCTTT.

V gene TRBV7-2 combines with J gene TRBJ2-7, with a tentative D call TRBD1 (6 bases). CDR1 is SGHTA and CDR2 is FQGNSA in the germline V gene. V was shortened by 5 bases and J by 1 base, with 12 bases between the two germline ends. This CDR3 region has 14 residues. CDR3 amino acids: CASSPRDMSYEQYF. The CDR3 region has the DNA TGTGCCAGCAGCCCTCGGGACATGTCCTACGAGCAGTACTTC.

The CDR3 bases are TGTGCCAGCAGTGCCAGCAGGGATCAGCCCCAGCATTTT. It translates to CASSASRDQPQHF. V and J are TRBV27 and TRBJ1-5; possibly TRBD1 for D (5 bases). Trimming took off 5 bases at V and 5 bases at J, with 10 bases between the two ends. CDR1 MNHEY and CDR2 SMNVEV come from the germline V gene (reference sequence). CDR3 size: 13 residues.

V gene TRBV4-1 combines with J gene TRBJ1-6; D ambiguous. This CDR3 has 20 amino acids. Germline lookup yields CDR1 MGHRA and CDR2 YSYEKL. V was trimmed by 3 bases and J by 7 bases, leaving 28 bases between them. CDR3 region: CASSQSGAVGSPYFNSPLHF. The CDR3 nucleotides are TGCGCCAGCAGCCAGAGCGGTGCGGTCGGCAGTCCCTATTTCAATTCACCCCTCCACTTT.

The rearrangement joins TRBV5-4 to TRBJ2-5; D not certain. The CDR3 has 14 residues. V gave up 4 bases and J gave up 1 base, with 11 bases separating them. Looked up from germline, CDR1 is SGHNT and CDR2 is YYREEE (reference sequence). The CDR3 loop is CASSPLGLQETQYF. The CDR3 region has the DNA TGTGCCAGCAGCCCGCTAGGTCTCCAAGAGACCCAGTACTTC.

This chain joins TRBV7-9 and TRBJ2-6, with a weak D call TRBD2 (6 bases). The germline V gene encodes CDR1 SEHNR and CDR2 FQNEAQ (reference sequence). The length of the CDR3 is 16 residues. V was clipped by 1 base and J by 4 bases, with 11 bases between them. The CDR3 DNA follows: TGTGCCAGCAGCTTAGTTGGAGGGGTCGGGGCCAACGTCCTGACTTTC. Its translation is CASSLVGGVGANVLTF.

The CDR3 sequence is CASSLPGLAGGNTGELFF. As DNA, the CDR3 is TGTGCCAGCAGCTTACCGGGACTAGCGGGAGGCAACACCGGGGAGCTGTTTTTT. This chain joins TRBV5-4 and TRBJ2-2, with TRBD2 matching over 15 bases. J was trimmed by 2 bases and V by 2 bases; bases with no gene match: 4. Germline lookup yields CDR1 SGHNT and CDR2 YYREEE (reference sequence). This CDR3 region has 18 residues.

This chain uses TRBV6-6 with TRBJ2-5; 7 positions agree with TRBD1. The end of the DNA fits TRBJ2-7 better, so the J call may be wrong. Germline V gene data show CDR1 as MNHNY and CDR2 as SVGAGI (reference sequence). CDR3 size: 14 residues. CDR3 coding DNA: TGTGCCAGCAGGAAGAAAGGGACAGTCTACGAGCAGTACTTC. This gives the protein CASRKKGTVYEQYF.

For this clone: This CDR3 is also generated by other DNA sequences in the sample. This chain joins TRBV4-2 and TRBJ1-2, with no clear D. Trimming removed 2 bases at V and 0 bases at J, with 7 bases between. The CDR3 is 14 amino acids. Germline lookup yields CDR1 LGHNA and CDR2 YNFKEQ. The CDR3 reads CASSQTGTNYGYTF. The CDR3 bases are TGTGCCAGCAGCCAAACCGGGACTAACTATGGCTACACCTTC.

The chain employs TRBV5-1 and TRBJ1-4; no clear D. Between the trimmed V and J ends, which lost 0 bases and 7 bases, there was a span of 10 bases. Germline V gene sequence: CDR1 SGHRS, CDR2 YFSETQ. This CDR3 contains 14 residues. CDR3 region: CASSLALGSEKLFF. The DNA for the CDR3 is TGCGCCAGCAGCTTGGCCCTGGGGAGTGAAAAACTGTTTTTT.

The V and J genes are TRBV5-1 and TRBJ1-1; 9 bases align to TRBD1. The CDR3 is 14 amino acids. From germline, CDR1 is SGHRS and CDR2 YFSETQ. V shed 0 bases, J shed 5 bases, and the junction held 2 bases outside the gene matches. The CDR3 spells CASSLGQGGTEAFF. The CDR3 DNA reads TGCGCCAGCAGCTTGGGACAGGGGGGAACTGAAGCTTTCTTT.

This chain links TRBV6-5 with TRBJ2-1; a weak D match, TRBD1 (6 bases). CDR1 MNHEY and CDR2 SVGAGI come from the germline V gene. This CDR3 region has 11 residues. Trimming took 5 bases from V and 7 from J, leaving 6 bases between them. CDR3 DNA sequence: TGTGCCAGCAGTAGGGGGAATGAGCAGTTCTTC. Translation: CASSRGNEQFF.

For this clone: Without the conserved terminal phenylalanine or tryptophan, this CDR3 likely stems from a read error. This chain uses TRBV5-6 with TRBJ1-1; 11 bases line up with TRBD1. Germline V gene data show CDR1 as SGHDT and CDR2 as YYEEEE. Unmatched junction bases numbered 15, after V lost 6 bases and J lost 5 bases. The CDR3 loop spans 17 amino acids. The CDR3 bases are TGTGCCAGCACCCACTTCGGACAGGGGGCAGTAGGGACTGAAGCTTTCCTT. Translating it yields CASTHFGQGAVGTEAFL.

The genes are TRBV6-4 and TRBJ1-5; perhaps TRBD1 as D (6 bases). Trimming took 9 bases from V and 2 from J, leaving 17 bases between them. This CDR3 comprises 15 residues. Germline CDR1 MRHNA, CDR2 SNTAGT. The CDR3 region has the DNA TGTGCCAGTTCTCAGGGGAGTGAAGGCAATCAGCCCCAGCATTTT. Its translation is CASSQGSEGNQPQHF.

This chain joins TRBV30 and TRBJ2-5; D is unresolved. Near its end, the DNA agrees better with TRBJ2-7, so the J call may be wrong. The CDR3 totals 12 residues. Germline V gene lookup returns CDR1 GTSNPN and CDR2 SVGIG (reference sequence). The CDR3 spells CAWRPNSYEQYF. DNA for the CDR3: TGTGCCTGGAGACCTAACTCCTACGAGCAGTACTTC.

This clone was found a few times. The chain combines TRBV10-3 with TRBJ1-6; 7 positions match TRBD1. With 4 bases clipped from V and 5 bases from J, the junction kept 5 bases outside the gene matches. CDR3 length: 15 residues. Germline CDR1 ENHRY, CDR2 SYGVKD. CDR3 protein: CAISVRDSDNSPLHF. The CDR3 DNA reads as TGTGCCATCAGTGTCCGGGACAGTGATAATTCACCCCTCCACTTT.

This clone was seen a single time. The rearrangement uses TRBV4-3 and TRBJ2-1; 10 bases are a match to TRBD2. This CDR3 has 17 residues. CDR1 is LGHNA, CDR2 YSLEER, per germline. V lost 5 bases and J lost 2; bases outside the gene matches: 9. The CDR3 sequence: CASSTSLAGGTYNEQFF. The CDR3 DNA reads as TGCGCCAGCAGCACCAGCTTAGCGGGAGGAACCTACAATGAGCAGTTCTTC.

The gene calls are TRBV6-5 and TRBJ1-1; 8 bases are a match to TRBD1. The V gene's germline CDR1 is MNHEY and CDR2 SVGAGI. The CDR3 length is 14 residues. V gave up 6 bases and J gave up 5 bases; unmatched junction bases: 8. The CDR3 is CASSLTGGGTEAFF. The CDR3 bases are TGTGCCAGCAGCTTAACAGGGGGGGGTACTGAAGCTTTCTTT.